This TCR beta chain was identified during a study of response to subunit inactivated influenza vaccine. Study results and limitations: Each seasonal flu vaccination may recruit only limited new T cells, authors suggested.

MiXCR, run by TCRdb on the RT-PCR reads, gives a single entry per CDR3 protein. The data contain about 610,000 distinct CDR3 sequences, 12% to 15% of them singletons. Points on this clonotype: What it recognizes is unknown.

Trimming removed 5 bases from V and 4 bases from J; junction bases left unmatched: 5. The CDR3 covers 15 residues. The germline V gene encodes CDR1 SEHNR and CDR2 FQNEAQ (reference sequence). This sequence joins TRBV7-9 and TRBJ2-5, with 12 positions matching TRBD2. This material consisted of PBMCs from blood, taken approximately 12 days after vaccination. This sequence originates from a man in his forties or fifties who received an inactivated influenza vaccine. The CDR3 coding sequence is TGTGCCAGCAGCCCTAGCGGGGGGGCCCGAGAGACCCAGTACTTC. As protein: CASSPSGGARETQYF.